These 23 T cell receptor beta chains share one sample of origin, sequenced in a study of T and B cells in COVID-19 patients. From blood, roughly 220-550 ng of genomic DNA served as TRB template. TRB rearrangements were amplified by multiplex PCR with BIOMED2 TRB-A/B primers. TCRdb re-derived calls from the multiplex PCR reads in MiXCR, one entry per CDR3 protein. The table includes more than 5,000 distinct CDR3 sequences, 25% to 40% detected once. The sample comprised blood. These receptors were taken from a human donor with active COVID-19.

This chain uses TRBV20-1 with TRBJ2-5; D may be TRBD1 (5 bases). The CDR3 has 14 residues. V shed 5 bases and J shed 10 bases, with 23 bases lying between them. CDR1 and CDR2 from the germline V gene are DFQATT and SNEGSKA (reference sequence). The CDR3 DNA is TGCAGTGCTCCCTCGAAGGGGATTACCTGGGTCCAGTACTTC. This encodes CSAPSKGITWVQYF.

This clonotype was picked up a small number of times. The rearrangement uses TRBV18 and TRBJ1-1, with a possible D match to TRBD1 (5 bases). Per germline, CDR1 KGHSH and CDR2 LQKENI. V was shortened by 3 bases and J by 1 base, with 9 bases between the two germline ends. This CDR3 has 14 amino acids. The CDR3 sequence: CASSPAGKNTEAFF. The CDR3 coding sequence is TGTGCCAGCTCACCGGCAGGGAAGAACACTGAAGCTTTCTTT.

The chain joins TRBV5-4 to TRBJ2-5; either TRBD1 or TRBD2 may fit D (7 bases each). CDR1 and CDR2 (germline): SGHNT, YYREEE (reference sequence). The V end was cut by 4 bases, the J end by 4 bases, with 20 bases between. This CDR3 has 16 amino acids. CDR3 residues: CASSPGQVPGGETQYF. The CDR3 nucleotides are TGTGCCAGCAGCCCCGGACAGGTTCCGGGGGGAGAGACCCAGTACTTC.

The V call is TRBV7-2, the J call TRBJ2-5; D is uncertain. The CDR3 loop spans 12 amino acids. V lost 1 base and J 5 bases, leaving 5 bases between the germline ends. Germline assignment: CDR1 SGHTA and CDR2 FQGNSA. CDR3 region: CASSLGRETQYF. Written as DNA, the CDR3 is TGTGCCAGCAGCTTAGGTCGGGAGACCCAGTACTTC.

The genes are TRBV6-4 and TRBJ2-1; D remains unclear. Germline V gene data show CDR1 as MRHNA and CDR2 as SNTAGT. The CDR3 has 13 amino acids. The V end lost 0 bases, the J end lost 7 bases, and 7 bases lay between the germline ends. As DNA, the CDR3 is TGTGCCAGCAGTGACTCGTCTGAAAATGAGCAGTTCTTC. Translating gives CASSDSSENEQFF.

About this clonotype itself: At one of its ends the junction is not consistent with the germline gene, which may arise from a read error. The chain employs TRBV12-3 or TRBV12-4 and TRBJ2-1, with 12 bases matching TRBD2. The CDR3 is 14 residues long. CDR3 coding DNA: TGTGCCAGCAGGGGGACTAGCGGGTACAATAAGCAGTTCTTC. The encoded protein is CASRGTSGYNKQFF.

The V call is TRBV12-3 or TRBV12-4, the J call TRBJ2-2, with TRBD2 identical over 8 bases. After removal of 4 bases from V and 2 bases from J, the junction contained 6 bases not matched to a gene. This CDR3 is built from 16 residues. The CDR3 protein is CASSSRLAPNTGELFF. In nucleotides, the CDR3 is TGTGCCAGCAGTTCCCGACTAGCGCCTAACACCGGGGAGCTGTTTTTT.

This rearrangement joins TRBV20-1 to TRBJ2-1, with 7 bases identical to TRBD2. This CDR3 spans 15 amino acids. CDR1 DFQATT and CDR2 SNEGSKA come from the germline V gene (reference sequence). The V segment lost 6 bases and the J segment 4 bases; nucleotides outside the gene matches: 12. CDR3 DNA: TGCAGTGCCTCTGGCGCTAGCGGAACTTACAATGAGCAGTTCTTC. Translation gives CSASGASGTYNEQFF.

The table lists this clonotype with a few counts. This chain joins TRBV11-1 and TRBJ1-1; 7 bases align to TRBD1. Germline V gene lookup returns CDR1 SGHAT and CDR2 FQDESV (reference sequence). This CDR3 is built from 17 residues. V lost 5 bases and J lost 0; bases outside the gene matches: 12. The CDR3 is CASSRGTATVMNTEAFF. CDR3 DNA sequence: TGTGCCAGCAGCAGAGGGACAGCGACCGTCATGAACACTGAAGCTTTCTTT.

This clonotype is medium-sized by share. The chain links TRBV12-3 or TRBV12-4 to TRBJ1-4; D may be TRBD1 (5 bases). CDR3 size: 13 residues. V lost 2 bases to trimming and J lost 6 bases, with 7 bases between them. CDR3 in DNA: TGTGCCAGCAGTTTACAGGGACATGAAAAACTGTTTTTT. This codes for CASSLQGHEKLFF.

This sequence joins TRBV6-5 and TRBJ1-3, with unresolved D. This CDR3 has 15 amino acids. Trimming removed 0 bases from V and 0 bases from J, with 6 bases in between. Germline CDR1 and CDR2: MNHEY and SVGAGI. The CDR3 sequence: CASSYSLSSGNTIYF. The CDR3 nucleotides read TGTGCCAGCAGTTACTCGTTAAGCTCTGGAAACACCATATATTTT.

This clonotype has just a few counts. This rearrangement joins TRBV5-6 to TRBJ1-2; D may be TRBD1 (6 bases). Trimming cost V 0 bases and J 1 base, with 10 bases left between them. Germline V gives CDR1 SGHDT, CDR2 YYEEEE. This CDR3 is 15 amino acids long. The CDR3 DNA follows: TGTGCCAGCAGCTTGGAGACAGGTTTTAACTATGGCTACACCTTC. The encoded protein is CASSLETGFNYGYTF. Using reference TRBV5-6 and TRBJ1-2 for the parts outside the CDR3, the full variable domain is DAGVTQSPTHLIKTRGQQVTLRCSPKSGHDTVSWYQQALGQGPQFIFQYYEEEERQRGNFPDRFSGHQFPNYSSELNVNALLLGDSALYLCASSLETGFNYGYTFGSGTRLTVV.

The rearrangement links TRBV27 to TRBJ1-5; 8 bases agree with TRBD1. Germline CDR1 is MNHEY and CDR2 is SMNVEV (reference sequence). Trimming at V came to 4 bases and at J to 6 bases, leaving 5 bases not matched to a gene. The CDR3 contains 14 residues. The CDR3 protein is CASSSYRGVQPQHF. DNA of the CDR3: TGTGCCAGCAGTTCGTACAGGGGGGTTCAGCCCCAGCATTTT.

The chain employs TRBV6-4 and TRBJ1-1; D is unclear. This CDR3 has 15 residues. With 3 bases removed from V and 1 base from J, the gap between germline ends came to 12 bases. Germline CDR1 and CDR2: MRHNA and SNTAGT. DNA for the CDR3: TGTGCCAGCAGTGAGGGCCGCAGCTCGAACACTGAAGCTTTCTTT. This encodes CASSEGRSSNTEAFF.

The genes are TRBV20-1 and TRBJ1-1; possible D gene TRBD1, 5 bases. Between the trimmed V and J ends, which lost 8 bases and 4 bases, there was a span of 17 bases. The CDR3 sequence is 13 residues long. Germline lookup yields CDR1 DFQATT and CDR2 SNEGSKA (reference sequence). CDR3 loop: CSPLGDFSTEAFF. In nucleotides, the CDR3 is TGCAGTCCCTTGGGGGACTTTAGCACTGAAGCTTTCTTT.

This clonotype was seen a handful of times. The genes are TRBV6-5 and TRBJ2-7; 8 bases map to TRBD1. This CDR3 comprises 13 residues. CDR1 and CDR2 from the germline V gene are MNHEY and SVGAGI. Trimming removed 6 bases from V and 6 bases from J; junction bases left unmatched: 7. The DNA of the CDR3 is TGTGCCAGCAGGGGGACAGGCGCGGGCGAGCAGTACTTC. It is translated as CASRGTGAGEQYF.

In its sample, this clonotype was seen a few times. The chain links TRBV12-3 or TRBV12-4 to TRBJ1-6; D gene ambiguous. The CDR3 runs 15 residues. The germline V and J ends were trimmed by 3 bases and 6 bases, with 12 bases remaining between them. For the CDR3, the DNA is TGTGCCAGCAGTTTTGAGGAGGGCCTTAATTCACCCCTCCACTTT. Translation: CASSFEEGLNSPLHF.

V usage is TRBV27 and J usage is TRBJ2-1; 7 positions match TRBD1. Losses at the gene ends were 4 bases for V and 3 bases for J; bases not matched to a gene: 12. Germline V lookup: CDR1 MNHEY, CDR2 SMNVEV (reference sequence). The CDR3 sequence is 17 residues long. In DNA form, the CDR3 reads TGTGCCAGCAGTTGGTATGCCGGGACAGTACTCTACAATGAGCAGTTCTTC. Translating it yields CASSWYAGTVLYNEQFF.

This clonotype was counted a few times. The rearrangement joins TRBV27 to TRBJ2-1, with 11 bases identical to TRBD2. This CDR3 region has 15 residues. Germline V gene data show CDR1 as MNHEY and CDR2 as SMNVEV (reference sequence). V shed 2 bases, J shed 4 bases, and the junction held 1 base outside the gene matches. The CDR3 sequence is CASSLRLAGYNEQFF. The CDR3 DNA sequence: TGTGCCAGCAGTTTAAGACTAGCGGGGTACAATGAGCAGTTCTTC.

The chain has TRBV4-1 and TRBJ2-2; possibly TRBD1 or TRBD2 for D (5 bases each). The CDR3 runs to 16 residues. V was shortened by 3 bases and J by 1 base, with 12 bases between the two germline ends. Per germline, CDR1 MGHRA and CDR2 YSYEKL. In DNA, the CDR3 is TGCGCCAGCAGCCACTCACGGGGCCGGAACACCGGGGAGCTGTTTTTT. Amino acids: CASSHSRGRNTGELFF.

This rearrangement joins TRBV24-1 to TRBJ2-1; 7 bases are shared with TRBD2. Germline V CDR1 and CDR2: KGHDR, SFDVKD. The CDR3 length is 12 residues. The junction had 5 bases not matched to a gene; V was cut back by 6 bases and J by 10 bases. In DNA, the CDR3 is TGTGCCACCAGTCTGACTAGCTGGGAGCAGTTCTTC. Translation gives CATSLTSWEQFF.

There are a few counts of this clonotype. V usage is TRBV30 and J usage is TRBJ1-2, with D unresolved. The CDR3 sequence is 13 residues long. CDR1 is GTSNPN, CDR2 SVGIG, per germline (reference sequence). The V and J ends lost 6 bases and 9 bases respectively, with 20 bases between them. In DNA form, the CDR3 reads TGTGCCTGCAGCCGAGGAAGGGCGCTTAGCTACACCTTC. Protein sequence: CACSRGRALSYTF.

This clonotype came up many times. The rearrangement links TRBV29-1 to TRBJ1-1; 7 bases map to TRBD1. V lost 5 bases and J lost 6; bases outside the gene matches: 9. Germline CDR1 is SQVTM and CDR2 is ANQGSEA. CDR3 length: 13 residues. The DNA of the CDR3 is TGCAGCGTTAATGACAGGGCTATCTCTGAAGCTTTCTTT. This translates into CSVNDRAISEAFF.